This T cell receptor (beta chain) was found in a study of CD8+ T cells in alopecia areata. At the level of the study: The share of scalp area affected provided the severity score for treated patients.

Study-wide results and caveats: Compared with normal scalp, lesional scalp had higher clonality and more expanded CD8+ clones. Tofacitinib significantly brought down scalp clonality and expanded CD8+ clones among top 100.

Details on this clone: Its antigen remains unknown.

RNA was extracted and reverse transcribed into cDNA as the sequencing template. Sequencing used immunoSEQ multiplex PCR; TCRdb keeps in-frame clones, though not all of them. The data contain about 160,000 clones, just over 65% of them singletons. Indicated treatment: oral pan-JAK inhibitor, 5-10 mg twice daily. The source material was CD4+ T cells sorted from blood, sampled at week 4, from a patient treated with tofacitinib. The receptor was isolated from a human donor with alopecia areata.

The CDR3 sequence is CASTGIYGYTF. In DNA, the CDR3 is TGTGCCAGCACCGGCATTTATGGCTACACCTTC. The chain is built from TRBV6-5 and TRBJ1-2; D not resolved. V dropped 7 bases and J dropped 5 bases, with 8 bases sitting between them. Germline V CDR1 and CDR2: MNHEY, SVGAGI. The CDR3 length is 11 residues.